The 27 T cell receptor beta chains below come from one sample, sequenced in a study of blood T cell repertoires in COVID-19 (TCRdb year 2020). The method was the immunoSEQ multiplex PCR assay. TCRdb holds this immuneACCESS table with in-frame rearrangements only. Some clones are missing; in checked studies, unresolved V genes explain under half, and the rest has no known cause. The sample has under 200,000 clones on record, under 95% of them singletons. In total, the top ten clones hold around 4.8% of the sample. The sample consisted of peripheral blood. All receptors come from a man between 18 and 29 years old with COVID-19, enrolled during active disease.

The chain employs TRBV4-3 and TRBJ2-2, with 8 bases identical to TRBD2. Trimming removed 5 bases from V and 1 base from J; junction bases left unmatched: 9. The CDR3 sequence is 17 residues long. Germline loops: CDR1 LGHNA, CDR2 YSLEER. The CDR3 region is CASSDAGGLLNTGELFF. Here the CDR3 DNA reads TGCGCCAGCAGCGACGCGGGAGGACTTCTGAACACCGGGGAGCTGTTTTTT.

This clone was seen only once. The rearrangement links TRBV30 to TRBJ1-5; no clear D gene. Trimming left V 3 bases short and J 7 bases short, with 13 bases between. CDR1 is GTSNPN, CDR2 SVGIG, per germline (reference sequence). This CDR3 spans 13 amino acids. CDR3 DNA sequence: TGTGCCTGGAGCGGAGGCTTTGGGCAGCCCCAGCATTTT. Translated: CAWSGGFGQPQHF.

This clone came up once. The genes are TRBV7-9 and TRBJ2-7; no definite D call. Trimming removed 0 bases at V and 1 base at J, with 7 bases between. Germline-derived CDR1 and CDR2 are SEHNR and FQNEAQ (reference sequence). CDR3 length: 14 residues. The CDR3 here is CASSLAHRSYEQYF. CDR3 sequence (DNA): TGTGCCAGCAGCTTAGCGCACAGATCCTACGAGCAGTACTTC.

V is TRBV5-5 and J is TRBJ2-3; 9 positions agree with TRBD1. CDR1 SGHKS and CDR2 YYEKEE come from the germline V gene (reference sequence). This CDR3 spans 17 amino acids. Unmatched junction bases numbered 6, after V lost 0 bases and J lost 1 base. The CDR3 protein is CASSLEGQGAGTDTQYF. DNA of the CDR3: TGTGCCAGCAGCTTGGAGGGACAGGGTGCTGGCACAGATACGCAGTATTTT.

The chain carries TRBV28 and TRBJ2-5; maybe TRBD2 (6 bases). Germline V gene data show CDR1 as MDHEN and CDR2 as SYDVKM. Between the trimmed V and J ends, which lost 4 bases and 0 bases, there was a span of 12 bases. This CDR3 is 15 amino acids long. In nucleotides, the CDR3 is TGTGCCAGCAGTTGGGGGGATCGGTACCAAGAGACCCAGTACTTC. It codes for CASSWGDRYQETQYF.

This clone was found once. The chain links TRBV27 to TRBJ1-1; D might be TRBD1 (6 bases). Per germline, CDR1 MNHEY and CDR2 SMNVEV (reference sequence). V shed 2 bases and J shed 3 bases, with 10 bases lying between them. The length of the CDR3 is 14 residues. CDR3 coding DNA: TGTGCCAGCAGTTTAGGGGGGGCGGACACTGAAGCTTTCTTT. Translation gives CASSLGGADTEAFF.

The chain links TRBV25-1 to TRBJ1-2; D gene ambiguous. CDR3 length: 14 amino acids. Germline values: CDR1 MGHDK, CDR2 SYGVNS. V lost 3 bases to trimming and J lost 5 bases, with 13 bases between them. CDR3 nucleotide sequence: TGTGCCAGCAGTGATGAAGTTAGTGTTTATGGCTACACCTTC. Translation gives CASSDEVSVYGYTF.

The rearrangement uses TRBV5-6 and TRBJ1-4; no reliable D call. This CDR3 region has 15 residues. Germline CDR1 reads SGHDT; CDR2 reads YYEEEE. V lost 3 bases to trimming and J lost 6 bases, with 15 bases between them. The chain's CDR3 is CASSSQTMGDEKLFF. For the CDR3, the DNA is TGTGCCAGCAGCTCCCAAACAATGGGAGATGAAAAACTGTTTTTT.

The CDR3 nucleotides read TGTGCCAGCAGCGTGACAGGCTCCTATAATTCACCCCTCCACTTT. This codes for CASSVTGSYNSPLHF. The chain employs TRBV11-2 and TRBJ1-6; tentatively, D is TRBD1 (6 bases). Germline CDR1 and CDR2: SGHAT and FQNNGV. The V gene lost 5 bases and the J gene lost 0 bases, with 8 bases spanning the gap. The CDR3 has 15 residues. Full variable domain (outside the CDR3, taken from reference TRBV11-2 and TRBJ1-6): EAGVAQSPRYKIIEKRQSVAFWCNPISGHATLYWYQQILGQGPKLLIQFQNNGVVDDSQLPKDRFSAERLKGVDSTLKIQPAKLEDSAVYLCASSVTGSYNSPLHFGNGTRLTVT.

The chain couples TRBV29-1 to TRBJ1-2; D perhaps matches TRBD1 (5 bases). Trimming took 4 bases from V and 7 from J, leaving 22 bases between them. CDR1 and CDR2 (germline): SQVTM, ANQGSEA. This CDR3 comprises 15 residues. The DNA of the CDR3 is TGCAGCGTTGCGTCTTGGTCCGGGGGGAGTCGTGGCTACACCTTC. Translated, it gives CSVASWSGGSRGYTF. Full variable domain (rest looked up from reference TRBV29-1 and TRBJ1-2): SAVISQKPSRDICQRGTSLTIQCQVDSQVTMMFWYRQQPGQSLTLIATANQGSEATYESGFVIDKFPISRPNLTFSTLTVSNMSPEDSSIYLCSVASWSGGSRGYTFGSGTRLTVV.

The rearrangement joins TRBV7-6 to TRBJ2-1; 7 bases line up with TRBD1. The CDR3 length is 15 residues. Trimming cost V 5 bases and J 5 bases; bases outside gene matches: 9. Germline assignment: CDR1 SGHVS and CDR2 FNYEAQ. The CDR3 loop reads CASSQPTGFHNEQFF. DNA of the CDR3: TGTGCCAGCAGCCAACCGACAGGGTTCCACAATGAGCAGTTCTTC.

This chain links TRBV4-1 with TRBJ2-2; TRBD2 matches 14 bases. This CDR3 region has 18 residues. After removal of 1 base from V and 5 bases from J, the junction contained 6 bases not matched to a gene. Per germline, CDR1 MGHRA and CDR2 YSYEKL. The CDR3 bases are TGCGCCAGCAGCCAAGGGGGACTAGCGGGAGTAGGTACCGGGGAGCTGTTTTTT. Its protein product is CASSQGGLAGVGTGELFF.

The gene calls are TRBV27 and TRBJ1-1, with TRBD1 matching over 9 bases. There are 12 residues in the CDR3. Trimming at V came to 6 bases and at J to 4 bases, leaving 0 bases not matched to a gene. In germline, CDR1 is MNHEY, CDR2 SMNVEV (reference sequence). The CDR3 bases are TGTGCCAGCAGGACAGGGGGCACTGAAGCTTTCTTT. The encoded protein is CASRTGGTEAFF.

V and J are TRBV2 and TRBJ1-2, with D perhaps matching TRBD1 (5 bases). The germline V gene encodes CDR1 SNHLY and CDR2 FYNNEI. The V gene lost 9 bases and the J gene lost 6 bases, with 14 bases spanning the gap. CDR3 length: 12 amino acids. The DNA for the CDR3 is TGTGCCAGTAAAGACAGTGCGGATGGCTACACCTTC. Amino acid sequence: CASKDSADGYTF.

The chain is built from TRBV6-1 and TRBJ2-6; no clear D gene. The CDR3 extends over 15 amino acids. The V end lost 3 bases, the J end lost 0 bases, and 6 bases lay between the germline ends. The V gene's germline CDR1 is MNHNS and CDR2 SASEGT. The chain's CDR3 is CASSDVRSGANVLTF. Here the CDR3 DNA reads TGTGCCAGCAGTGACGTCCGCTCTGGGGCCAACGTCCTGACTTTC.

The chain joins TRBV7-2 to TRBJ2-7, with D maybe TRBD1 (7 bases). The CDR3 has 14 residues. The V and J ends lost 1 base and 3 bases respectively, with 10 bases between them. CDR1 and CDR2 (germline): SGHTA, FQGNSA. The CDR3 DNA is TGTGCCAGCAGCTTAGGCAGGGGGGACTACGAGCAGTACTTC. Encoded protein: CASSLGRGDYEQYF.

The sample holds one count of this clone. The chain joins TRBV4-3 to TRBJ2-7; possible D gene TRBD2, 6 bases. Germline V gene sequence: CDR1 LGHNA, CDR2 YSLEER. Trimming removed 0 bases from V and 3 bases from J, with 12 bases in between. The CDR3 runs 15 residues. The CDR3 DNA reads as TGCGCCAGCAGCCAAGATTTGGAGGGCCACTACGAGCAGTACTTC. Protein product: CASSQDLEGHYEQYF.

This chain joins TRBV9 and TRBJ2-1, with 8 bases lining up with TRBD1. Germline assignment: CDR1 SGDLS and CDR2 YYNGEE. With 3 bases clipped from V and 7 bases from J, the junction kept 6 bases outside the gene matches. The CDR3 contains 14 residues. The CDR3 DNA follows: TGTGCCAGCAGCGCGGCGGACAGGGTGAATGAGCAGTTCTTC. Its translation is CASSAADRVNEQFF.

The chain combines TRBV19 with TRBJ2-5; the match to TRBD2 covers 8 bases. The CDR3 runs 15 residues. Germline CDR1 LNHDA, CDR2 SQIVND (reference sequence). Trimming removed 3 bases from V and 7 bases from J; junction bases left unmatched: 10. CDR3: CASSMITSGSGTQYF. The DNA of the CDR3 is TGTGCCAGTAGTATGATAACTAGCGGCTCGGGGACCCAGTACTTC.

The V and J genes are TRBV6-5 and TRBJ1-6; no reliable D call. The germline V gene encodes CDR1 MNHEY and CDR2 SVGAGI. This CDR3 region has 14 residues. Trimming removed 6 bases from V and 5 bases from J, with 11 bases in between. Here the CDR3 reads CASSREQNNSPLHF. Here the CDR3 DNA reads TGTGCCAGCAGCCGGGAGCAAAATAATTCACCCCTCCACTTT.

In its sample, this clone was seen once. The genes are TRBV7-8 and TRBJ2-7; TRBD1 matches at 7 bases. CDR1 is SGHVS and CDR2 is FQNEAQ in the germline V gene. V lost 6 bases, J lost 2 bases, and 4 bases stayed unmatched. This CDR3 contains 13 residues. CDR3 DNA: TGTGCCAGCAGTACAGACAGGGCCTACGAGCAGTACTTC. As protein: CASSTDRAYEQYF.

This CDR3 reads CASSYTAQGAGYGYTF. CDR3 DNA sequence: TGTGCCAGCAGTTATACGGCCCAGGGGGCAGGGTATGGCTACACCTTC. The gene calls are TRBV6-6 and TRBJ1-2; TRBD1 matches 8 bases. Trimming at V came to 3 bases and at J to 5 bases, leaving 11 bases not matched to a gene. The length of the CDR3 is 16 residues. Germline V gene sequence: CDR1 MNHNY, CDR2 SVGAGI (reference sequence).

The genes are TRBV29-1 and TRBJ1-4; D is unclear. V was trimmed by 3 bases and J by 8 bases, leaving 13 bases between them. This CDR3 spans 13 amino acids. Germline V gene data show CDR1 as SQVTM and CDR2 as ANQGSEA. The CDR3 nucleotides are TGCAGCGTTGAGGGAGGGCCATTCGAAAAACTGTTTTTT. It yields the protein CSVEGGPFEKLFF. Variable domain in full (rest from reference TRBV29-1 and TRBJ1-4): SAVISQKPSRDICQRGTSLTIQCQVDSQVTMMFWYRQQPGQSLTLIATANQGSEATYESGFVIDKFPISRPNLTFSTLTVSNMSPEDSSIYLCSVEGGPFEKLFFGSGTQLSVL.

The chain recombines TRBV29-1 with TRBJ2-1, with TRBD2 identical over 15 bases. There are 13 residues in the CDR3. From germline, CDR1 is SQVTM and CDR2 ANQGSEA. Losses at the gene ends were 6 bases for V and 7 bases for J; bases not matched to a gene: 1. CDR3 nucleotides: TGCAGCGTAGGGACTAGCGGGAGGAATGAGCAGTTCTTC. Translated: CSVGTSGRNEQFF.

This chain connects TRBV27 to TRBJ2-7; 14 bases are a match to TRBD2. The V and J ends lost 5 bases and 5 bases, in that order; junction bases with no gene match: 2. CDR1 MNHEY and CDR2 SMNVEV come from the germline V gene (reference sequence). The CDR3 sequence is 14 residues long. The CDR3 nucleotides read TGTGCCAGCAGTCTGGGACTAGCGGGAGACGAGCAGTACTTC. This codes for CASSLGLAGDEQYF.

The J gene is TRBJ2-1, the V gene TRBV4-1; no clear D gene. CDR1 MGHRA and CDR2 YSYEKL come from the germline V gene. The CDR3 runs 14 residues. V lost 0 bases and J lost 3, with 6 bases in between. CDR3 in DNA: TGCGCCAGCAGCCAAGAGGCAGACTACAATGAGCAGTTCTTC. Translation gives CASSQEADYNEQFF.

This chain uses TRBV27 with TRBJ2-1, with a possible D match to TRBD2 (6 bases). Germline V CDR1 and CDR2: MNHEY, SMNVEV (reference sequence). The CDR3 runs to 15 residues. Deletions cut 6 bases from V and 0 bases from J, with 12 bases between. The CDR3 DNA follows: TGTGCCAGCAGGATTGGGGGGATCTCCTACAATGAGCAGTTCTTC. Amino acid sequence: CASRIGGISYNEQFF.